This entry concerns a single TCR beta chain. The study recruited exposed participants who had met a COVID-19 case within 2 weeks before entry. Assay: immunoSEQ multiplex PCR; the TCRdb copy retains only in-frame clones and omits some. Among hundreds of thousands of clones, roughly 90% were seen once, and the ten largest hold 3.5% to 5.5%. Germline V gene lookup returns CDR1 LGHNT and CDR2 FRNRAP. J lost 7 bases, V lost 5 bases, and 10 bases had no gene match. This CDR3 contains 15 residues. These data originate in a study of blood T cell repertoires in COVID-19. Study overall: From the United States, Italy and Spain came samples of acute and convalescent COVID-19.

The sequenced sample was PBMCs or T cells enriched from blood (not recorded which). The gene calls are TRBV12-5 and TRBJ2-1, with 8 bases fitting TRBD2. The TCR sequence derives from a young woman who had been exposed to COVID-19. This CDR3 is CASGLSGGESNEQFF. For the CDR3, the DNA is TGTGCTAGTGGTCTAAGCGGGGGCGAGAGTAATGAGCAGTTCTTC.